This T cell receptor beta chain is from a study of blood T cells in healthy people across ages. Germline CDR1 LGHNA, CDR2 YNFKEQ. V gave up 2 bases and J gave up 8 bases; unmatched junction bases: 3. This CDR3 contains 15 residues. A second PCR, run for roughly 7 to 11 cycles, used a sample-barcoded 5' primer plus a J-beta primer mix. TCRdb called the 5' RACE reads again in MiXCR, with one record for every CDR3 protein. The sample lists about 900,000 distinct CDR3 sequences, about 62% occurring once. Comments on this clonotype: A clone one base away is much larger, so this may be a read error. Given the absence of the conserved phenylalanine or tryptophan at the CDR3 end, a read error is likely.

This TCR came from a young man in good health. The chain recombines TRBV4-2 with TRBJ2-1; 13 positions match TRBD2. The sequencing input was blood. DNA of the CDR3: TGTGCCAGCAGCCAAACTAGCGGGGGGGCCGATGAGCAGTTCCTC. Protein: CASSQTSGGADEQFL.